One sample yielded the 19 T cell receptor beta chains listed below, sequenced in a study of blood T cell repertoires in COVID-19. Assay: immunoSEQ multiplex PCR; the TCRdb copy retains only in-frame clones and omits some. The sample consists of about 120,000 clones, roughly 85% of them appearing once. Material: peripheral blood. All receptors derive from a man at least 80 years old with active or convalescent COVID-19.

The genes are TRBV19 and TRBJ1-1, with 11 bases fitting TRBD1. J was trimmed by 5 bases and V by 9 bases; bases with no gene match: 20. The V gene's germline CDR1 is LNHDA and CDR2 SQIVND (reference sequence). This CDR3 has 18 amino acids. CDR3 in amino acids: CASRRVGQGVGDATEAFF. In DNA, the CDR3 is TGTGCCAGCCGTCGGGTGGGACAGGGGGTCGGGGATGCGACTGAAGCTTTCTTT. Drawing the rest from reference TRBV19 and TRBJ1-1, the complete variable domain is DGGITQSPKYLFRKEGQNVTLSCEQNLNHDAMYWYRQDPGQGLRLIYYSQIVNDFQKGDIAEGYSVSREKKESFPLTVTSAQKNPTAFYLCASRRVGQGVGDATEAFFGQGTRLTVV.

V gene TRBV6-5 combines with J gene TRBJ2-7, with 9 bases aligning to TRBD2. The V gene's germline CDR1 is MNHEY and CDR2 SVGAGI. The ends lost 0 bases at V and 3 bases at J; junction bases unmatched: 6. This CDR3 contains 16 residues. DNA of the CDR3: TGTGCCAGCAGTTACTCGGGACTAGCAGTAAACTACGAGCAGTACTTC. Translation: CASSYSGLAVNYEQYF.

The chain couples TRBV7-2 to TRBJ1-3, with TRBD1 as a possible D gene (5 bases). The CDR3 sequence is 17 residues long. The V end was cut by 6 bases, the J end by 2 bases, with 20 bases between. Germline loops: CDR1 SGHTA, CDR2 FQGNSA. CDR3 nucleotides: TGTGCCAGCAGTTCCTATTTATTATGGGGGGCTGGAAACACCATATATTTT. This sequence encodes CASSSYLLWGAGNTIYF. The complete variable domain, with remaining parts taken from reference TRBV7-2 and TRBJ1-3, reads GAGVSQSPSNKVTEKGKDVELRCDPISGHTALYWYRQSLGQGLEFLIYFQGNSAPDKSGLPSDRFSAERTGGSVSTLTIQRTQQEDSAVYLCASSSYLLWGAGNTIYFGEGSWLTVV.

The chain is built from TRBV7-9 and TRBJ2-3; no definite D call. Deletions cut 5 bases from V and 2 bases from J, with 11 bases between. This CDR3 has 14 residues. CDR1 and CDR2 (germline): SEHNR, FQNEAQ (reference sequence). This chain's CDR3 is CASSLQRSTDTQYF. Here the CDR3 DNA reads TGTGCCAGCAGCCTGCAGCGCTCCACAGATACGCAGTATTTT.

The V and J genes are TRBV9 and TRBJ2-3; D perhaps matches TRBD1 (5 bases). CDR1 and CDR2 from the germline V gene are SGDLS and YYNGEE. Between the trimmed V and J ends, which lost 0 bases and 0 bases, there was a span of 5 bases. The CDR3 has 14 amino acids. The CDR3 region has the DNA TGTGCCAGCAGCGTAGGACAGAGCACAGATACGCAGTATTTT. Amino acids: CASSVGQSTDTQYF. Looking up the rest from reference TRBV9 and TRBJ2-3 gives the full variable domain: DSGVTQTPKHLITATGQRVTLRCSPRSGDLSVYWYQQSLDQGLQFLIQYYNGEERAKGNILERFSAQQFPDLHSELNLSSLELGDSALYFCASSVGQSTDTQYFGPGTRLTVL.

The V gene is TRBV5-5, the J gene TRBJ1-2; D is unclear. Trimming took 4 bases from V and 7 from J, leaving 17 bases between them. The CDR3 is made up of 14 amino acids. Germline V lookup: CDR1 SGHKS, CDR2 YYEKEE (reference sequence). CDR3 in DNA: TGTGCCAGCAGCCAACGCGATGCGAGGGCTGGCTACACCTTC. Its translation is CASSQRDARAGYTF.

The rearrangement joins TRBV28 to TRBJ1-4, with 9 bases that match TRBD1. This CDR3 spans 16 amino acids. V shed 5 bases and J 7 bases; nucleotides not matched to a gene: 11. Germline V gives CDR1 MDHEN, CDR2 SYDVKM. In nucleotides, the CDR3 is TGTGCCAGCAGTATTTTCATAGGGACAGGGAGTGAAAAACTGTTTTTT. It is translated as CASSIFIGTGSEKLFF.

V and J are TRBV6-6 and TRBJ1-3, with 8 bases lining up with TRBD1. Trimming at V came to 6 bases and at J to 0 bases, leaving 4 bases not matched to a gene. This CDR3 contains 15 residues. Looked up from germline, CDR1 is MNHNY and CDR2 is SVGAGI (reference sequence). The CDR3 bases are TGTGCCAGCAGACAGACAGGGGACTCTGGAAACACCATATATTTT. Translated: CASRQTGDSGNTIYF.

The V gene is TRBV11-3, the J gene TRBJ2-3; maybe TRBD2 (5 bases). The CDR3 has 12 amino acids. Trimming left V 0 bases short and J 9 bases short, with 7 bases between. Germline loops: CDR1 SGHNT, CDR2 YENEEA. CDR3 residues: CASSLDRGTQYF. Written as DNA, the CDR3 is TGTGCCAGCAGCTTAGATCGAGGGACGCAGTATTTT.

The chain uses TRBV2 and TRBJ1-5, with D possibly matching TRBD1 (6 bases). Germline V gene sequence: CDR1 SNHLY, CDR2 FYNNEI. Between the trimmed V and J ends, which lost 3 bases and 7 bases, there was a span of 13 bases. The CDR3 spans 14 residues. CDR3: CASSDRGSLQPQHF. The CDR3 DNA sequence: TGTGCCAGCAGTGACAGGGGATCTTTACAGCCCCAGCATTTT.

The chain uses TRBV25-1 and TRBJ1-2; tentatively, D is TRBD1 (5 bases). Germline V CDR1 and CDR2: MGHDK, SYGVNS. Trimming removed 3 bases at V and 4 bases at J, with 18 bases between. This CDR3 contains 16 residues. The CDR3 spells CASSDSSKGQGYGYTF. As DNA, the CDR3 is TGTGCCAGCAGTGACTCCTCAAAGGGGCAGGGCTATGGCTACACCTTC.

The chain links TRBV24-1 to TRBJ2-1; 7 bases agree with TRBD2. The CDR3 length is 15 residues. With V trimmed by 7 bases and J by 6 bases, 11 bases remained unmatched. Germline assignment: CDR1 KGHDR and CDR2 SFDVKD. The CDR3 spells CATSLHGGKGNEQFF. For the CDR3, the DNA is TGTGCCACCAGCTTACACGGGGGGAAAGGCAATGAGCAGTTCTTC.

A note on this clone: The same CDR3 can be traced to other DNA sequences in this sample. The chain combines TRBV18 with TRBJ2-1, with 11 bases identical to TRBD2. V lost 1 base, J lost 4 bases, and 3 bases stayed unmatched. The germline CDR1 and CDR2 sequences are KGHSH and LQKENI. The CDR3 is 16 residues long. The CDR3 reads CASSPLAGGTYNEQFF. The CDR3 DNA sequence: TGTGCCAGCTCACCACTAGCGGGGGGGACATACAATGAGCAGTTCTTC.

V gene TRBV7-8 combines with J gene TRBJ1-2; unclear D gene. CDR3 length: 13 amino acids. Germline V gives CDR1 SGHVS, CDR2 FQNEAQ. The V and J ends lost 1 base and 0 bases respectively, with 3 bases between them. CDR3 in amino acids: CASSLVTNYGYTF. The CDR3 DNA follows: TGTGCCAGCAGCTTAGTTACTAACTATGGCTACACCTTC.

The chain recombines TRBV9 with TRBJ1-5; D is possibly TRBD1 (5 bases). The V gene lost 7 bases and the J gene lost 0 bases, with 20 bases spanning the gap. The CDR3 consists of 17 residues. The germline gives CDR1 SGDLS, CDR2 YYNGEE. The CDR3, as DNA: TGTGCCAGCTGCCAGGGCCCCTATCCCTATAGCAATCAGCCCCAGCATTTT. Its translation: CASCQGPYPYSNQPQHF.

V usage is TRBV14 and J usage is TRBJ2-1; 8 positions match TRBD1. CDR1 and CDR2 from the germline V gene are SGHDN and FVKESK. Trimming cost V 0 bases and J 7 bases; bases outside gene matches: 5. The CDR3 consists of 15 residues. The CDR3 reads CASSQEQGAWNEQFF. CDR3 coding DNA: TGTGCCAGCAGCCAAGAGCAGGGGGCCTGGAATGAGCAGTTCTTC.

The count of this clone is one. The CDR3 spells CASSIAGMRADTQYF. DNA for the CDR3: TGTGCCAGTAGTATTGCGGGAATGAGGGCAGATACGCAGTATTTT. V gene TRBV19 combines with J gene TRBJ2-3, with D maybe TRBD2 (6 bases). Germline CDR1 is LNHDA and CDR2 is SQIVND (reference sequence). The CDR3 contains 15 residues. Trimming took off 3 bases at V and 4 bases at J, with 14 bases between the two ends.

The chain combines TRBV19 with TRBJ1-4; D unclear. Trimming shortened V by 1 base and J by 4 bases, and 10 bases separated the two germline ends. Germline V gives CDR1 LNHDA, CDR2 SQIVND (reference sequence). The CDR3 totals 15 residues. CDR3 coding DNA: TGTGCCAGTAGTATAGGAACAGCACGTAATGAAAAACTGTTTTTT. Protein: CASSIGTARNEKLFF.

The V and J genes are TRBV3-1 (or the pseudogene TRBV3-2) and TRBJ1-1; 7 bases are shared with TRBD1. Germline V gene lookup returns CDR1 LGHDT and CDR2 YNNKEL (reference sequence). This CDR3 is 13 amino acids long. J gave up 8 bases and V 4 bases, and 7 bases lay outside the gene matches. The CDR3 is CASSPESGQEAFF. In DNA form, the CDR3 reads TGTGCCAGCAGCCCTGAGTCGGGACAGGAAGCTTTCTTT.